The clone carrying this T cell receptor (beta chain) was detected many times. Regarding time point: pretreatment peripheral blood. Sampling of each patient yielded between 1 and 8 specimens, collected pretreatment and on-treatment. Libraries were prepared by immunoSEQ multiplex PCR; TCRdb keeps only in-frame clonotypes and omits some of them. The sample lists 85,000 to 90,000 clones; more than 70% were seen once. This sample is part of a study of PD-L1 blockade in urothelial cancer. Whole-study context: Blood samples contained a median about 150,000 T cells.

This sequence was found in a man aged 60 to 69 with urothelial cancer. The sequencing used PBMCs, collected around atezolizumab (anti-PD-L1) treatment.

The CDR3 nucleotides read TGTGCCTCCGGGGGGTTTGGTGGCTACACCTTC. The encoded protein is CASGGFGGYTF. The chain uses TRBV6-5 and TRBJ1-2; possibly TRBD1 for D (5 bases). The V gene lost 11 bases and the J gene lost 7 bases, with 14 bases spanning the gap. Germline assignment: CDR1 MNHEY and CDR2 SVGAGI. This CDR3 contains 11 residues.